This paragraph covers one T cell receptor (beta chain) sequence. What it binds is not known. This record comes from a study of cytomegalovirus exposure and HLA in healthy donors. Study overall: The study placed about 86% of its 350 to 400 genotyped donors in the Caucasian-associated ancestry cluster.

Researchers ran the PCR with 60 Vbeta and 13 Jbeta primers. Sequencing used immunoSEQ multiplex PCR; TCRdb keeps in-frame clones, though not all of them. The table includes 90,000 to 120,000 clones, 65% to 90% detected once. Findings and caveats of the study: Follow-up analysis found HLA locus-dependent TCR association rates, highest for DRB1 and lowest for HLA-C.

The sequence was obtained from a woman between 18 and 29 years old in good health and CMV-seronegative. Sequencing was done on a sample of PBMCs.

CDR3 nucleotides: TGTGCCAGCAGCTTAGGGGGCAAACATACGCAGTATTTT. Its translation is CASSLGGKHTQYF. V gene TRBV11-3 combines with J gene TRBJ2-3; D might be TRBD1 (5 bases). The V end was cut by 1 base, the J end by 7 bases, with 9 bases between. Germline CDR1 and CDR2: SGHNT and YENEEA. This CDR3 spans 13 amino acids.